Below are 20 T cell receptor beta chains sequenced from a single sample in a study of neurological immune-mediated disorders. TCRdb independently ran MiXCR on the 5' RACE reads; one entry per CDR3 protein. The data hold tens of thousands of distinct CDR3 sequences, with more than 10% observed a single time. The sequenced sample was PBMCs. Receptor source: a man between 60 and 75 years old in good health.

This clonotype was counted many times. This chain links TRBV20-1 with TRBJ2-2; 11 positions agree with TRBD2. The CDR3 totals 14 residues. CDR1 is DFQATT and CDR2 is SNEGSKA in the germline V gene (reference sequence). V shed 6 bases and J 3 bases; nucleotides not matched to a gene: 3. CDR3: CSARTSGHTGELFF. CDR3 nucleotide sequence: TGCAGTGCCCGGACTAGCGGGCACACCGGGGAGCTGTTTTTT.

Many counts were recorded for this clonotype. The chain joins TRBV20-1 to TRBJ2-3, with D unresolved. Between the trimmed V and J ends, which lost 0 bases and 0 bases, there was a span of 13 bases. Germline CDR1 DFQATT, CDR2 SNEGSKA (reference sequence). The CDR3 spans 16 residues. The CDR3, as DNA: TGCAGTGCTAGAGATTTAAGTAAGACTAGCACAGATACGCAGTATTTT. Amino acid sequence: CSARDLSKTSTDTQYF.

The chain links TRBV7-9 to TRBJ1-1, with TRBD1 matching 8 bases. The CDR3 spans 15 residues. The J segment lost 2 bases and the V segment lost 5 bases, leaving 7 bases of the junction unmatched. Per the germline V gene, CDR1 is SEHNR and CDR2 is FQNEAQ (reference sequence). The CDR3 coding sequence is TGTGCCAGCAGCACTACAGGGGGAGTCAACACTGAAGCTTTCTTT. Its protein is CASSTTGGVNTEAFF.

The V call is TRBV5-1, the J call TRBJ1-5, with a possible D match to TRBD1 (6 bases). Per the germline V gene, CDR1 is SGHRS and CDR2 is YFSETQ. The CDR3 consists of 15 residues. V shed 2 bases and J shed 5 bases, with 14 bases lying between them. CDR3: CASSFRAGGHQPQHF. The CDR3 DNA reads TGCGCCAGCAGCTTTCGGGCGGGGGGGCATCAGCCCCAGCATTTT. Combining the CDR3 with reference TRBV5-1 and TRBJ1-5 gives the whole variable domain KAGVTQTPRYLIKTRGQQVTLSCSPISGHRSVSWYQQTPGQGLQFLFEYFSETQRNKGNFPGRFSGRQFSNSRSEMNVSTLELGDSALYLCASSFRAGGHQPQHFGDGTRLSIL.

This clonotype was observed many times. The rearrangement uses TRBV10-2 and TRBJ1-2, with a tentative D call TRBD1 (6 bases). This CDR3 region has 13 residues. Looked up from germline, CDR1 is WSHSY and CDR2 is SAAADI. With 6 bases removed from V and 4 bases from J, the gap between germline ends came to 12 bases. The chain's CDR3 is CASSRDMTYGYTF. The CDR3 DNA reads TGCGCCAGCAGCCGGGACATGACCTATGGCTACACCTTC.

In its sample, this clonotype was seen many times. CDR3 in DNA: TGTGCCAGCAGCTTGGGACAGCGGAATGAAAAACTGTTTTTT. Protein: CASSLGQRNEKLFF. The chain has TRBV5-6 and TRBJ1-4, with D perhaps matching TRBD1 (5 bases). This CDR3 is 14 amino acids long. Germline CDR1 reads SGHDT; CDR2 reads YYEEEE. V was shortened by 0 bases and J by 5 bases, with 8 bases between the two germline ends.

V is TRBV27 and J is TRBJ2-7; D uncertain. The CDR3 is 13 amino acids. V lost 5 bases and J 6 bases, leaving 14 bases between the germline ends. CDR1 MNHEY and CDR2 SMNVEV come from the germline V gene (reference sequence). The CDR3 bases are TGTGCCAGCAGTCTCGGAGTAGCTAGCGAGCAGTACTTC. Translating gives CASSLGVASEQYF.

This clonotype was recorded at least ten times. The chain uses TRBV10-3 and TRBJ1-3; unclear D gene. CDR1 is ENHRY, CDR2 SYGVKD, per germline. Trimming stripped 2 bases from V and 8 bases from J, with 13 bases between. The CDR3 has 14 amino acids. CDR3 sequence (DNA): TGTGCCATCAGTGAGCTTAGACCCGGAGACACCATATATTTT. Encoded protein: CAISELRPGDTIYF.

Regarding this clonotype: A much larger clone lies one base from this, so it may be a read error. This sequence joins TRBV7-3 and TRBJ2-5, with D perhaps given as TRBD1 or TRBD2 (5 bases each). The CDR3 is 14 residues long. Germline assignment: CDR1 SGHTA and CDR2 FQGTGA. Written as DNA, the CDR3 is TGTGCCAGAAGCTGGGGGACGGACCAAGAGACCCAGTACTTC. It yields the protein CARSWGTDQETQYF.

The V call is TRBV4-1, the J call TRBJ2-2, with D tentatively TRBD1 (5 bases). Germline CDR1 MGHRA, CDR2 YSYEKL. Between the trimmed V and J ends, which lost 0 bases and 0 bases, there was a span of 11 bases. There are 17 residues in the CDR3. CDR3 residues: CASSQEGRQTNTGELFF. The CDR3 DNA reads TGCGCCAGCAGCCAAGAGGGGCGGCAAACGAACACCGGGGAGCTGTTTTTT.

This clonotype has ten or more counts. The gene calls are TRBV10-3 and TRBJ2-7; 7 bases fit TRBD1. The germline gives CDR1 ENHRY, CDR2 SYGVKD. The CDR3 has 15 amino acids. V lost 1 base and J lost 4; bases outside the gene matches: 7. Here the CDR3 reads CAISEWMQGVYEQYF. The DNA of the CDR3 is TGTGCCATCAGTGAGTGGATGCAGGGGGTTTACGAGCAGTACTTC.

This clonotype was counted many times. The CDR3 DNA sequence: TGCAGTGCTAGAGGTAGCGGCCCCTCCTACGAGCAGTACTTC. This sequence encodes CSARGSGPSYEQYF. The chain has TRBV20-1 and TRBJ2-7, with D possibly being TRBD2 (6 bases). Looked up from germline, CDR1 is DFQATT and CDR2 is SNEGSKA (reference sequence). The length of the CDR3 is 14 residues. V was pared by 1 base and J by 0 bases, with 10 bases between.

The table lists this clonotype with a few counts. The rearrangement uses TRBV6-5 and TRBJ1-2; D remains unclear. CDR1 is MNHEY, CDR2 SVGAGI, per germline. V was trimmed by 7 bases and J by 0 bases, leaving 21 bases between them. This CDR3 region has 17 residues. CDR3 region: CASKGSLILRANYGYTF. CDR3 DNA sequence: TGTGCCAGCAAAGGCAGCCTTATCCTCCGAGCTAACTATGGCTACACCTTC.

This clonotype was seen many times. The rearrangement uses TRBV20-1 and TRBJ2-2; TRBD2 matches at 7 bases. CDR1 DFQATT and CDR2 SNEGSKA come from the germline V gene (reference sequence). Trimming at V came to 1 base and at J to 1 base, leaving 3 bases not matched to a gene. The CDR3 extends over 15 amino acids. The CDR3, as DNA: TGCAGTGCTAGAGCATGGGGGGGGAACACCGGGGAGCTGTTTTTT. Its translation is CSARAWGGNTGELFF.

This clonotype was counted at least ten times. V is TRBV5-1 and J is TRBJ1-1; 7 bases fit TRBD1. CDR3 length: 17 amino acids. With 4 bases clipped from V and 3 bases from J, the junction kept 15 bases outside the gene matches. Germline assignment: CDR1 SGHRS and CDR2 YFSETQ. The chain's CDR3 is CASSKQGPGIWDTEAFF. The CDR3 bases are TGCGCCAGCAGCAAACAGGGGCCGGGTATATGGGACACTGAAGCTTTCTTT.

This clonotype has a count of ten or more. The rearrangement joins TRBV5-1 to TRBJ1-3; D ambiguous. The CDR3 has 15 amino acids. From germline, CDR1 is SGHRS and CDR2 YFSETQ. Trimming left V 4 bases short and J 8 bases short, with 19 bases between. The CDR3 bases are TGCGCCAGCAGCCGCGGTGGCGGAGCTCTAGACACCATATATTTT. This encodes CASSRGGGALDTIYF.

The V gene is TRBV19, the J gene TRBJ1-1, with D possibly matching TRBD1 (5 bases). Looked up from germline, CDR1 is LNHDA and CDR2 is SQIVND (reference sequence). The V and J ends lost 3 bases and 7 bases respectively, with 15 bases between them. This CDR3 is 14 amino acids long. CDR3 nucleotides: TGTGCCAGTAGTATCGGGCGACAGAAGGTTGAAGCTTTCTTT. Protein product: CASSIGRQKVEAFF.

This clonotype has at least ten counts. The CDR3, as DNA: TGCGCCAGCAGCTTAGAAGGCAGAGACACAGATACGCAGTATTTT. Its protein is CASSLEGRDTDTQYF. The chain combines TRBV5-1 with TRBJ2-3, with D uncertain. Germline loops: CDR1 SGHRS, CDR2 YFSETQ. Trimming shortened V by 2 bases and J by 2 bases, and 12 bases separated the two germline ends. This CDR3 spans 15 amino acids. Full variable domain (remainder filled in from reference TRBV5-1 and TRBJ2-3): KAGVTQTPRYLIKTRGQQVTLSCSPISGHRSVSWYQQTPGQGLQFLFEYFSETQRNKGNFPGRFSGRQFSNSRSEMNVSTLELGDSALYLCASSLEGRDTDTQYFGPGTRLTVL.

This clonotype is judged medium-sized. V and J are TRBV10-3 and TRBJ2-2; D is possibly TRBD2 (6 bases). V gave up 2 bases and J gave up 4 bases, with 17 bases separating them. The germline V gene has CDR1 ENHRY and CDR2 SYGVKD. The CDR3 sequence is 17 residues long. Written as DNA, the CDR3 is TGTGCCATCAGTGAGCCCTACGCCGGGGGATCCACCGGGGAGCTGTTTTTT. Translating gives CAISEPYAGGSTGELFF.

This clonotype was counted ten times or more. The chain recombines TRBV20-1 with TRBJ2-7; TRBD1 is a possible D gene (5 bases). The ends were cut back, 0 bases at V and 4 bases at J, with 10 bases in the middle. Germline V CDR1 and CDR2: DFQATT, SNEGSKA (reference sequence). The CDR3 has 13 amino acids. CDR3 in amino acids: CSARDQQDYEQYF. CDR3 coding DNA: TGCAGTGCTAGAGATCAACAGGATTACGAGCAGTACTTC.